This is a list of T cell receptor beta chains from one sample in a study of blood T cell repertoires in COVID-19. Generated by immunoSEQ multiplex PCR, the TCRdb table keeps only in-frame clones and is missing some. The table records around 94,000 clones, 78% of them present only once. The sample taken for sequencing was peripheral blood. The receptor set was obtained from a man in his 60s with active or convalescent COVID-19. The CDR3 runs from the conserved cysteine through the conserved F or W. The D gene is left open where the match is weak.

V gene	J gene	D gene	CDR3 protein
TRBV5-1	TRBJ2-3	TRBD2	CASSSGGTRGTDTQYF
TRBV5-5	TRBJ2-7	.	CASSLGVGSSYEQYF
TRBV20-1	TRBJ2-1	TRBD2	CSASTASGRYEQFF
TRBV20-1	TRBJ2-5	.	CSADRSRDQYF
TRBV2	TRBJ2-1	TRBD1	CASSDGTGGTYNEQFF
TRBV5-1	TRBJ2-2	TRBD2	CASSLGLAGGATTGELFF
TRBV27	TRBJ2-3	TRBD2	CASSLYPPPASGNTDTQYF
TRBV6-5	TRBJ1-5	TRBD1	CASSYQKGANQPQHF
TRBV4-1	TRBJ2-6	.	CASSQAQSGANVLTF
TRBV28	TRBJ1-1	.	CASSPLLTEAFF
TRBV5-1	TRBJ2-3	.	CATMSVPGTDTQYF
TRBV25-1	TRBJ1-1	.	CASSDPGGADTEAFF
TRBV2	TRBJ2-2	.	CASRRESTGELFF
TRBV6-6	TRBJ2-7	TRBD1	CASSSGDRDRGILKGNEQYF
TRBV4-1	TRBJ2-5	TRBD2	CASSQTSGLASGPQYF
TRBV5-1	TRBJ1-2	TRBD1	CASRMGTGANYGYTF
TRBV6-2/TRBV6-3	TRBJ1-1	.	CASSFYLNTEAFF